The 30 T cell receptor beta chains listed next were all sequenced from one sample in a study of immune characterization of retroperitoneal liposarcoma. One entry per CDR3 protein, called by TCRdb with MiXCR from the PCR reads. The repertoire has some 9,600 distinct CDR3 sequences, over 25% of them found once; the top ten carry approximately 20%. Sample: blood. These TCRs come from a male donor with retroperitoneal liposarcoma.

This clonotype is labeled large. The chain combines TRBV6-1 with TRBJ2-1; 10 nucleotides align to TRBD2. CDR1 and CDR2 from the germline V gene are MNHNS and SASEGT. This CDR3 contains 16 residues. J was trimmed by 3 bases and V by 7 bases; bases with no gene match: 9. The DNA for the CDR3 is TGTGCCAGCAAAAGCGGGGGGGCGGGGGTCTACAATGAGCAGTTCTTC. Translation: CASKSGGAGVYNEQFF.

This clonotype was seen repeatedly, ten times or more. The gene calls are TRBV27 and TRBJ1-1, with 8 bases fitting TRBD1. The CDR3 has 12 residues. V shed 8 bases, J shed 4 bases, and the junction held 3 bases outside the gene matches. Germline V lookup: CDR1 MNHEY, CDR2 SMNVEV (reference sequence). The CDR3 protein is CASLQGGTEAFF. The DNA of the CDR3 is TGTGCCAGCTTACAGGGGGGCACTGAAGCTTTCTTT.

This clonotype came up many times. The chain is built from TRBV6-5 and TRBJ2-6; maybe TRBD2 (7 bases). This CDR3 comprises 18 residues. The V and J ends lost 2 bases and 2 bases respectively, with 16 bases between them. The V gene's germline CDR1 is MNHEY and CDR2 SVGAGI. The CDR3 region is CASSYAGASVTGANVLTF. The CDR3 DNA sequence: TGTGCCAGCAGTTACGCGGGGGCGAGTGTCACTGGGGCCAACGTCCTGACTTTC.

The CDR3, as DNA: TGCGCCAGGCCCAACAGGCCACAGGATACGCAGTATTTT. As protein: CARPNRPQDTQYF. This chain links TRBV10-1 with TRBJ2-3; D perhaps matches TRBD1 (5 bases). V was pared by 9 bases and J by 6 bases, with 16 bases between. Germline V gene sequence: CDR1 WNHNN, CDR2 SYGVQD (reference sequence). This CDR3 has 13 amino acids.

This clonotype came up many times. The chain has TRBV6-4 and TRBJ1-6; D call uncertain. V was shortened by 4 bases and J by 8 bases, with 9 bases between the two germline ends. The CDR3 consists of 13 residues. Germline loops: CDR1 MRHNA, CDR2 SNTAGT. Written as DNA, the CDR3 is TGTGCCAGCAGTGCTCAGCGGGATTCACCCCTCCACTTT. This gives the protein CASSAQRDSPLHF.

This clonotype was counted a few times. This chain links TRBV9 with TRBJ2-2, with TRBD2 identical over 8 bases. The CDR3 runs to 16 residues. The trim removed 1 base at V and 4 bases at J, leaving 6 bases unmatched. Germline CDR1 and CDR2: SGDLS and YYNGEE. DNA for the CDR3: TGTGCCAGCAGCGTATCCGGGACTAGGGGCACCGGGGAGCTGTTTTTT. The encoded protein is CASSVSGTRGTGELFF.

V is TRBV5-3 and J is TRBJ2-2, with D unclear. TRBV5-3 is known as an ORF, though its function is uncertain. Deletions cut 5 bases from V and 2 bases from J, with 4 bases between. The CDR3 totals 12 residues. CDR3 loop: CARRLNTGELFF. Written as DNA, the CDR3 is TGTGCCAGAAGGCTAAACACCGGGGAGCTGTTTTTT.

The chain joins TRBV3-1 to TRBJ2-3; 8 bases fit TRBD2. Germline CDR1 and CDR2: LGHDT and YNNKEL (reference sequence). Trimming at V came to 4 bases and at J to 6 bases, leaving 0 bases not matched to a gene. This CDR3 is built from 12 residues. CDR3 protein: CASSPGGDTQYF. Written as DNA, the CDR3 is TGTGCCAGCAGCCCGGGGGGGGATACGCAGTATTTT.

The CDR3 DNA reads TGCGCCAGCAGCCATCCAGGGAACAAGGGGGACCAAGAGACCCAGTACTTC. This gives the protein CASSHPGNKGDQETQYF. This chain links TRBV4-3 with TRBJ2-5; possibly TRBD1 for D (6 bases). Germline assignment: CDR1 LGHNA and CDR2 YSLEER. Trimming shortened V by 3 bases and J by 0 bases, and 17 bases separated the two germline ends. This CDR3 comprises 17 residues.

There are a few counts of this clonotype. The J gene is TRBJ2-1, the V gene TRBV6-1; 11 nucleotides align to TRBD2. J lost 2 bases, V lost 9 bases, and 3 bases had no gene match. CDR3 length: 14 residues. The germline gives CDR1 MNHNS, CDR2 SASEGT. CDR3 DNA: TGTGCCAGTCATAGCGGGAGGGCCTACAATGAGCAGTTCTTC. As protein: CASHSGRAYNEQFF.

This clonotype is categorized as large. V usage is TRBV6-1 and J usage is TRBJ2-2, with D possibly TRBD2 on 5 matching bases. Germline V gene lookup returns CDR1 MNHNS and CDR2 SASEGT. V was cut by 5 bases and J by 3 bases, with 10 bases left in between. The length of the CDR3 is 14 residues. CDR3 sequence (DNA): TGTGCCAGCAGTCCCGGGATAGACACCGGGGAGCTGTTTTTT. Translating it yields CASSPGIDTGELFF.

The rearrangement links TRBV6-5 to TRBJ2-1; maybe TRBD2 (5 bases). The last part of the DNA fits TRBJ2-5 better; the J call may be wrong. CDR3 length: 13 amino acids. Looked up from germline, CDR1 is MNHEY and CDR2 is SVGAGI. CDR3 nucleotides: TGTGCCAGCAGTTACCTAGGCGGGGAGACCCAGTACTTC. It encodes CASSYLGGETQYF.

This clonotype has ten or more counts. The chain employs TRBV6-1 and TRBJ2-1, with a weak D call TRBD2 (7 bases). Per germline, CDR1 MNHNS and CDR2 SASEGT. The CDR3 loop spans 14 amino acids. The V gene lost 7 bases and the J gene lost 5 bases, with 15 bases spanning the gap. DNA for the CDR3: TGTGCCAGCAATCGGGCGGGGGCCAACAATGAGCAGTTCTTC. Protein product: CASNRAGANNEQFF.

J is TRBJ2-5 and V is TRBV6-1; D call uncertain. Germline-derived CDR1 and CDR2 are MNHNS and SASEGT. The CDR3 has 14 amino acids. Trimming shortened V by 3 bases and J by 2 bases, and 10 bases separated the two germline ends. The CDR3: CASSDPGRQETQYF. Written as DNA, the CDR3 is TGTGCCAGCAGTGACCCCGGGCGGCAAGAGACCCAGTACTTC.

Concerning this clonotype: The junction shows a germline mismatch at one end, possibly a read error. The chain is built from TRBV12-3 or TRBV12-4 and TRBJ2-1; 10 nucleotides match TRBD2. This CDR3 is built from 14 residues. CDR3 bases: TGTGCCAGCAGTCTAGCGGGAGTAGGTAATGAGCAGTTCTTC. Its protein is CASSLAGVGNEQFF.

This clonotype is medium-sized in the sample. This chain joins TRBV7-2 and TRBJ2-2, with D perhaps given as TRBD1 or TRBD2 (5 bases each). The CDR3 extends over 18 amino acids. CDR1 SGHTA and CDR2 FQGNSA come from the germline V gene. V was shortened by 3 bases and J by 6 bases, with 23 bases between the two germline ends. The CDR3 DNA reads as TGTGCCAGCAGCTTGCGCGAACGGGACCGTCTTTTGTCCGGGGAGCTGTTTTTT. This encodes CASSLRERDRLLSGELFF.

This clonotype showed up just a few times. The rearrangement uses TRBV6-1 and TRBJ1-6; possible D gene TRBD1, 5 bases. Germline CDR1 and CDR2: MNHNS and SASEGT. The CDR3 sequence is 14 residues long. Trimming took off 4 bases at V and 7 bases at J, with 11 bases between the two ends. The CDR3: CASSGTRGNSPLHF. In DNA form, the CDR3 reads TGTGCCAGCAGTGGGACAAGGGGAAATTCACCCCTCCACTTT.

This clonotype was counted between two and nine times. The genes are TRBV12-3 or TRBV12-4 and TRBJ1-4; D perhaps matches TRBD1 (6 bases). Trimming pared 1 base from V and 13 bases from J, leaving 7 bases between. The length of the CDR3 is 11 residues. The CDR3 region is CASSLGRGLFF. DNA for the CDR3: TGTGCCAGCAGTTTAGGCAGGGGACTGTTTTTT.

This clonotype was counted only a few times. The chain links TRBV6-1 to TRBJ2-1, with 10 bases that match TRBD2. The assigned J gene may be wrong: the sequence end matches TRBJ2-7 better. This CDR3 is 15 amino acids long. Germline V lookup: CDR1 MNHNS, CDR2 SASEGT. The CDR3 coding sequence is TGTGCCAGCAGTGTAACCGGGACTAGCGCCTACGAGCAGTACGTC. Its translation: CASSVTGTSAYEQYV.

By sample share, this clonotype is medium-sized. The J gene is TRBJ2-1, the V gene TRBV11-3; TRBD2 aligns across 7 bases. V dropped 3 bases and J dropped 9; count of bases not matched to a gene: 11. This CDR3 is built from 15 residues. The germline V gene encodes CDR1 SGHNT and CDR2 YENEEA. The CDR3 region is CASSLIRGGFGEQFF. The CDR3 region has the DNA TGTGCCAGCAGCTTGATTCGGGGAGGGTTCGGTGAGCAGTTCTTC. The entire variable domain, with the rest obtained from reference TRBV11-3 and TRBJ2-1, is as follows: EAGVVQSPRYKIIEKKQPVAFWCNPISGHNTLYWYLQNLGQGPELLIRYENEEAVDDSQLPKDRFSAERLKGVDSTLKIQPAELGDSAVYLCASSLIRGGFGEQFFGPGTRLTVL.

The gene calls are TRBV7-2 and TRBJ1-2; TRBD1 matches at 7 bases. V shed 5 bases, J shed 9 bases, and the junction held 15 bases outside the gene matches. Per the germline V gene, CDR1 is SGHTA and CDR2 is FQGNSA. The CDR3 runs to 15 residues. The CDR3 bases are TGTGCCAGCAGCCCGATTGGACAGGTGCCCATGAGCTACACCTTC. It yields the protein CASSPIGQVPMSYTF. Full variable domain (missing parts from reference TRBV7-2 and TRBJ1-2): GAGVSQSPSNKVTEKGKDVELRCDPISGHTALYWYRQSLGQGLEFLIYFQGNSAPDKSGLPSDRFSAERTGGSVSTLTIQRTQQEDSAVYLCASSPIGQVPMSYTFGSGTRLTVV.

J is TRBJ1-6 and V is TRBV4-2, with 9 bases identical to TRBD1. The CDR3 is 17 amino acids. J gave up 8 bases and V 0 bases, and 8 bases lay outside the gene matches. Germline lookup yields CDR1 LGHNA and CDR2 YNFKEQ. This CDR3 is CASSQDEKGQGYSPLHF. For the CDR3, the DNA is TGTGCCAGCAGCCAAGATGAGAAGGGACAGGGTTATTCACCCCTCCACTTT.

This clonotype was seen repeatedly, ten times or more. This chain joins TRBV27 and TRBJ2-5; D is possibly TRBD1 (8 bases). Germline values: CDR1 MNHEY, CDR2 SMNVEV (reference sequence). Trimming pared 3 bases from V and 7 bases from J, leaving 15 bases between. This CDR3 comprises 14 residues. Here the CDR3 reads CASSLGTGGATQYF. The CDR3 DNA reads as TGTGCCAGCAGTTTGGGAACAGGGGGGGCGACCCAGTACTTC.

This clonotype has more than one count but fewer than ten. A clone one base away is much larger, so this may be a read error. V and J are TRBV6-4 and TRBJ2-6; a weak D match, TRBD1 (5 bases). The CDR3 is made up of 14 amino acids. Germline CDR1 is MRHNA and CDR2 is SNTAGT. The CDR3 DNA follows: TGTGCCAGCAGTGACAGCTCTGGGGCCAACGTCCTGATTTTC. This codes for CASSDSSGANVLIF.

The chain links TRBV15 to TRBJ2-5, with a tentative D call TRBD2 (6 bases). This CDR3 spans 15 amino acids. Trimming removed 1 base from V and 5 bases from J, with 14 bases in between. Germline V lookup: CDR1 LNHNV, CDR2 YYDKDF (reference sequence). The CDR3, as DNA: TGTGCCACCAGCAGAGCCAGCGGGTCGGGGGAGACCCAGTACTTC. Its protein product is CATSRASGSGETQYF.

The chain is built from TRBV15 and TRBJ1-6; D perhaps matches TRBD1 (6 bases). CDR3 size: 14 residues. Germline-derived CDR1 and CDR2 are LNHNV and YYDKDF (reference sequence). V lost 7 bases and J 5 bases, leaving 12 bases between the germline ends. The CDR3: CATTMGQNNSPLHF. The CDR3 DNA reads as TGTGCCACCACGATGGGACAAAATAATTCACCCCTCCACTTT. Complete variable domain (other parts from reference TRBV15 and TRBJ1-6): DAMVIQNPRYQVTQFGKPVTLSCSQTLNHNVMYWYQQKSSQAPKLLFHYYDKDFNNEADTPDNFQSRRPNTSFCFLDIRSPGLGDTAMYLCATTMGQNNSPLHFGNGTRLTVT.

The chain combines TRBV6-1 with TRBJ2-3, with TRBD2 matching 12 bases. Germline lookup yields CDR1 MNHNS and CDR2 SASEGT. Trimming cost V 2 bases and J 7 bases; bases outside gene matches: 13. This CDR3 has 18 amino acids. The CDR3 sequence: CASSERKSLAGGTHTQYF. The CDR3 DNA reads as TGTGCCAGCAGTGAAAGAAAGTCACTAGCGGGGGGCACGCATACGCAGTATTTT.

This clonotype was seen more than once but under ten times. The gene calls are TRBV9 and TRBJ2-3; D perhaps matches TRBD2 (5 bases). The CDR3 is 14 amino acids. From germline, CDR1 is SGDLS and CDR2 YYNGEE. V was pared by 0 bases and J by 2 bases, with 7 bases between. Here the CDR3 reads CASSVGGFTDTQYF. CDR3 nucleotide sequence: TGTGCCAGCAGCGTAGGAGGGTTCACAGATACGCAGTATTTT.

This clonotype was recorded many times. CDR3 residues: CASSEVNSPGLKLFF. CDR3 coding DNA: TGTGCCAGCAGTGAAGTAAATTCCCCGGGGCTAAAACTGTTTTTT. This chain connects TRBV6-1 to TRBJ1-4, with D perhaps matching TRBD1 (5 bases). The CDR3 is 15 residues long. In germline, CDR1 is MNHNS, CDR2 SASEGT. Trimming took off 1 base at V and 10 bases at J, with 16 bases between the two ends.

In its sample, this clonotype was seen a few times. This chain's CDR3 is CASSPEPLNTEAFF. Here the CDR3 DNA reads TGCGCCAGCAGCCCGGAGCCGTTGAACACTGAAGCTTTCTTT. The rearrangement links TRBV4-1 to TRBJ1-1; no definite D call. This CDR3 spans 14 amino acids. V shed 4 bases and J shed 0 bases, with 9 bases lying between them. Germline V lookup: CDR1 MGHRA, CDR2 YSYEKL.